Below, 8 T cell receptor beta chains from the same sample are listed, as sequenced in a study of blood T cells in healthy people across ages. It was with a sample-barcoded 5' primer and a J-beta primer mix that a second PCR of roughly 7 to 12 cycles was run. In TCRdb, the 5' RACE reads were re-called with MiXCR into one record per CDR3 protein. The sample lists roughly 1,700,000 distinct CDR3 sequences; about 28% were seen once. Sequencing was performed on blood. These receptors were collected from a woman in her thirties in good health.

The chain uses TRBV20-1 and TRBJ2-4; 9 nucleotides agree with TRBD1. Germline assignment: CDR1 DFQATT and CDR2 SNEGSKA (reference sequence). The CDR3 totals 13 residues. Germline trimming cut 5 bases from V and 6 bases from J; bases unmatched to any gene: 5. The CDR3 region is CSAPDRGANIQYF. CDR3 DNA: TGCAGTGCTCCTGACAGGGGGGCAAACATTCAGTACTTC.

This rearrangement joins TRBV20-1 to TRBJ1-2; D uncertain. Trimming cost V 1 base and J 8 bases, with 11 bases left between them. This CDR3 contains 12 residues. The germline CDR1 and CDR2 sequences are DFQATT and SNEGSKA (reference sequence). DNA of the CDR3: TGCAGTGCTAGAGGGGCAGGTCGGGGCTACACCTTC. Residues: CSARGAGRGYTF.

The V gene is TRBV6-5, the J gene TRBJ1-3; D remains unclear. This CDR3 contains 14 residues. CDR1 and CDR2 from the germline V gene are MNHEY and SVGAGI. The V end lost 2 bases, the J end lost 3 bases, and 8 bases lay between the germline ends. DNA for the CDR3: TGTGCCAGCAGTTACCAGGAGTTTGGAAACACCATATATTTT. Translated, it gives CASSYQEFGNTIYF.

The chain employs TRBV6-1 and TRBJ2-3, with D possibly TRBD2 on 6 matching bases. Trimming cost V 11 bases and J 0 bases, with 15 bases left between them. This CDR3 spans 14 amino acids. Germline-derived CDR1 and CDR2 are MNHNS and SASEGT. The CDR3 region has the DNA TGTGCCCACCGGGGGAGCCCTAGCACAGATACGCAGTATTTT. It is translated as CAHRGSPSTDTQYF.

Only a few counts were recorded for this clonotype. V and J are TRBV14 and TRBJ2-7; D gene ambiguous. This CDR3 spans 12 amino acids. Germline V lookup: CDR1 SGHDN, CDR2 FVKESK. Trimming left V 3 bases short and J 3 bases short, with 6 bases between. The CDR3 sequence: CASSHSGYEQYF. DNA for the CDR3: TGTGCCAGCAGCCACAGTGGCTACGAGCAGTACTTC.

V usage is TRBV5-1 and J usage is TRBJ2-1; 11 nucleotides agree with TRBD2. This CDR3 has 17 residues. With V trimmed by 1 base and J by 7 bases, 10 bases remained unmatched. Looked up from germline, CDR1 is SGHRS and CDR2 is YFSETQ. CDR3 DNA: TGCGCCAGCAGCTTGACTAGCGGGGGCACTGGTAAGAATGAGCAGTTCTTC. Its protein is CASSLTSGGTGKNEQFF.

This chain uses TRBV7-9 with TRBJ1-1; D is perhaps TRBD1 (5 bases). V was clipped by 3 bases and J by 1 base, with 12 bases between them. Germline V gene lookup returns CDR1 SEHNR and CDR2 FQNEAQ (reference sequence). This CDR3 is built from 15 residues. The CDR3 sequence is CASSFRLTENTEAFF. The CDR3 DNA reads as TGTGCCAGCAGCTTCCGGCTGACAGAGAACACTGAAGCTTTCTTT.

This clonotype was counted only a few times. The chain has TRBV6-5 and TRBJ1-1; D is undetermined. The germline V and J ends were trimmed by 10 bases and 3 bases, with 12 bases remaining between them. CDR3 length: 12 residues. Germline loops: CDR1 MNHEY, CDR2 SVGAGI. The CDR3 loop reads CATRVWDTEAFF. DNA of the CDR3: TGTGCCACAAGAGTCTGGGACACTGAAGCTTTCTTT.